The present T cell receptor (beta chain) was sequenced within a study of T cell responses to AZD1222 COVID-19 vaccine. Overall study results and limits: Donor demographics were predominantly white British with a female majority; clonal diversity may be underestimated.

Concerning this clone itself: Its antigen is currently unknown.

After removal of 6 bases from V and 4 bases from J, the junction contained 8 bases not matched to a gene. Per the germline V gene, CDR1 is ENHRY and CDR2 is SYGVKD. The CDR3 totals 14 residues. TCRdb keeps only in-frame clones here, not all; method: immunoSEQ multiplex PCR. Of about 150,000 clones in the sample, more than 75% were seen once. This clonotype originated in an adult in good health. This rearrangement joins TRBV10-3 to TRBJ2-7; 8 bases are shared with TRBD1. Sequenced here: peripheral blood, sampled on day 0 of AZD1222 vaccination. The CDR3 protein is CAIRDRVQSYEQYF. In nucleotides, the CDR3 is TGTGCCATCAGGGACAGGGTTCAGTCGTACGAGCAGTACTTC.